This T cell receptor (beta chain) comes out of a study of cytomegalovirus exposure and HLA in healthy donors. Study-wide results and caveats: Rates of TCR association differed by HLA locus in a later analysis, with DRB1 highest and HLA-C lowest.

Donors showed nominal health when sampled, although they likely had unrecorded immune exposures. This clone was counted between two and nine times. Its specificity is not known. With 60 Vbeta and 13 Jbeta primers, the PCR was carried out. The protocol was immunoSEQ multiplex PCR, while the TCRdb copy is restricted to in-frame clones and leaves out a portion. Counted here are around 150,000 clones, roughly 80% occurring once; the ten biggest clones make up over 1.3%. Germline-derived CDR1 and CDR2 are SGHTA and FQGNSA. V trimming: 1 base; J trimming: 0 bases; junction bases outside the gene matches: 10. There are 19 residues in the CDR3.

This chain uses TRBV7-2 with TRBJ2-1; TRBD2 aligns across 9 bases. The sequence came from a man between 18 and 29 years old in good health and CMV-seronegative. Sample: PBMCs. CDR3: CASSLGSSTSGLSYNEQFF. DNA of the CDR3: TGTGCCAGCAGCTTAGGGTCTTCTACTAGCGGGCTCTCCTACAATGAGCAGTTCTTC.